The 26 T cell receptor beta chains below come from one sample, sequenced in a study of memory CD4+ T cells and cytomegalovirus serostatus. Only in-frame clones appear in the TCRdb table, and some are missing; sequencing was by immunoSEQ multiplex PCR. The data show under 50,000 clones, approximately 81% seen once. Single viable CD3+CD4+CD8-CD45RO+ cells were sorted as the memory CD4+ T cells. Material: memory CD4+ T cells from blood. These receptor sequences come from an adult in good health and CMV-seropositive.

The chain has TRBV5-1 and TRBJ1-2; 7 positions match TRBD1. V dropped 3 bases and J dropped 2; count of bases not matched to a gene: 4. The CDR3 loop spans 14 amino acids. Germline assignment: CDR1 SGHRS and CDR2 YFSETQ. CDR3 in amino acids: CASSWGTENYGYTF. For the CDR3, the DNA is TGCGCCAGCAGCTGGGGGACAGAAAACTATGGCTACACCTTC.

As DNA, the CDR3 is TGCGCCAGCAGCCAAGATCGAGAAGATACGCAGTATTTT. This encodes CASSQDREDTQYF. The chain combines TRBV4-3 with TRBJ2-3, with D unclear. The length of the CDR3 is 13 residues. The germline V gene encodes CDR1 LGHNA and CDR2 YSLEER. Trimming cost V 0 bases and J 5 bases, with 6 bases left between them.

This clone was detected once. The chain joins TRBV27 to TRBJ1-1; D is unclear. CDR3 length: 16 residues. V shed 6 bases and J shed 2 bases, with 19 bases lying between them. Germline V gene sequence: CDR1 MNHEY, CDR2 SMNVEV (reference sequence). The DNA of the CDR3 is TGTGCCAGCAGCTCCCTCTCGGTAGAGGCCAACACTGAAGCTTTCTTT. This translates into CASSSLSVEANTEAFF.

This clone is a singleton in its sample. V is TRBV4-3 and J is TRBJ1-2; D call uncertain. Germline V gene lookup returns CDR1 LGHNA and CDR2 YSLEER. The ends were cut back, 0 bases at V and 0 bases at J, with 11 bases in the middle. The CDR3 runs 16 residues. The CDR3 sequence: CASSQDFAGTNYGYTF. CDR3 nucleotides: TGCGCCAGCAGCCAAGATTTTGCAGGTACTAACTATGGCTACACCTTC.

The chain uses TRBV7-9 and TRBJ1-4; D unclear. Between the trimmed V and J ends, which lost 5 bases and 8 bases, there was a span of 18 bases. The CDR3 covers 15 residues. Germline V gives CDR1 SEHNR, CDR2 FQNEAQ (reference sequence). This chain's CDR3 is CASSPQLGGGEKLFF. The CDR3 DNA is TGTGCCAGCAGCCCACAATTAGGCGGAGGAGAAAAACTGTTTTTT.

The chain uses TRBV10-3 and TRBJ2-1, with 8 bases matching TRBD1. The CDR3 sequence is 15 residues long. Germline trimming cut 4 bases from V and 7 bases from J; bases unmatched to any gene: 9. Germline CDR1 is ENHRY and CDR2 is SYGVKD. CDR3 residues: CAISAGRGLSNEQFF. CDR3 nucleotide sequence: TGTGCCATCAGTGCGGGCAGGGGGCTGTCTAATGAGCAGTTCTTC.

This clone has just a few counts. The chain is built from TRBV20-1 and TRBJ2-5; D might be TRBD1 (5 bases). Germline CDR1 and CDR2: DFQATT and SNEGSKA (reference sequence). This CDR3 has 11 residues. The germline V and J ends were trimmed by 7 bases and 5 bases, with 11 bases remaining between them. CDR3 in amino acids: CSVQGGETQYF. CDR3 in DNA: TGCAGTGTTCAGGGTGGCGAGACCCAGTACTTC.

The CDR3 DNA sequence: TGTGCCAGCACAAGGAGGCTCCACGAGCAGTACTTC. Its translation is CASTRRLHEQYF. This chain uses TRBV6-1 with TRBJ2-7, with a possible D match to TRBD2 (5 bases). V was cut by 7 bases and J by 5 bases, with 12 bases left in between. Germline CDR1 is MNHNS and CDR2 is SASEGT. The CDR3 covers 12 residues.

The chain combines TRBV29-1 with TRBJ2-2; TRBD1 agrees at 9 bases. The length of the CDR3 is 13 residues. The germline V gene has CDR1 SQVTM and CDR2 ANQGSEA. With V trimmed by 5 bases and J by 4 bases, 2 bases remained unmatched. The CDR3 DNA is TGCAGCGTTTTGGACAGGGGCACCGGGGAGCTGTTTTTT. As protein: CSVLDRGTGELFF.

A single count supports this clone. The V gene is TRBV5-1, the J gene TRBJ1-1; no reliable D call. V was trimmed by 0 bases and J by 0 bases, leaving 9 bases between them. The CDR3 consists of 15 residues. Germline-derived CDR1 and CDR2 are SGHRS and YFSETQ. CDR3: CASSLDDAVNTEAFF. As DNA, the CDR3 is TGCGCCAGCAGCTTGGACGATGCGGTGAACACTGAAGCTTTCTTT.

This clone occurred a few times. The gene calls are TRBV5-1 and TRBJ1-2; no reliable D call. The germline V gene has CDR1 SGHRS and CDR2 YFSETQ. Trimming left V 0 bases short and J 4 bases short, with 13 bases between. This CDR3 contains 15 residues. CDR3 coding DNA: TGCGCCAGCAGCTTGGAGACCACCAATCCCTATGGCTACACCTTC. Protein product: CASSLETTNPYGYTF.

The chain combines TRBV5-8 with TRBJ1-4; the D is unclear. V was pared by 7 bases and J by 8 bases, with 15 bases between. Germline values: CDR1 SGHTS, CDR2 YDEGEE. The CDR3 sequence is 13 residues long. The CDR3 nucleotides read TGTGCCAGCTGCGAGTACGGAGGGGAAAAACTGTTTTTT. Translating it yields CASCEYGGEKLFF.

V usage is TRBV7-8 and J usage is TRBJ1-2; 7 nucleotides align to TRBD1. CDR1 and CDR2 (germline): SGHVS, FQNEAQ. Unmatched junction bases numbered 11, after V lost 4 bases and J lost 12 bases. This CDR3 has 13 amino acids. CDR3 amino acids: CASSSRTGSRHTF. The CDR3 DNA reads as TGTGCCAGCAGCTCGCGGACAGGATCTCGGCACACCTTC.

V usage is TRBV11-3 and J usage is TRBJ2-5, with 7 positions matching TRBD2. Germline-derived CDR1 and CDR2 are SGHNT and YENEEA. This CDR3 spans 15 amino acids. V trimming: 6 bases; J trimming: 1 base; junction bases outside the gene matches: 8. The DNA for the CDR3 is TGTGCCAGCAGTCCGGGACTACAATCCCAAGAGACCCAGTACTTC. Its protein product is CASSPGLQSQETQYF.

This clone was counted between two and nine times. The J gene is TRBJ1-2, the V gene TRBV7-2; D unclear. The CDR3 contains 14 residues. Germline V gene lookup returns CDR1 SGHTA and CDR2 FQGNSA. Trimming took off 1 base at V and 6 bases at J, with 12 bases between the two ends. The CDR3 region has the DNA TGTGCCAGCAGCTTAGTCGCGCAAAGCGATGGCTACACCTTC. Its translation is CASSLVAQSDGYTF.

The chain recombines TRBV6-1 with TRBJ2-1; possibly TRBD2 for D (6 bases). V was clipped by 6 bases and J by 5 bases, with 17 bases between them. The CDR3 has 15 residues. CDR1 and CDR2 from the germline V gene are MNHNS and SASEGT. The CDR3 spells CASSDLDGGNNEQFF. CDR3 coding DNA: TGTGCCAGCAGCGATCTAGACGGGGGAAACAATGAGCAGTTCTTC.

This chain joins TRBV19 and TRBJ1-3; no reliable D call. Trimming pared 1 base from V and 0 bases from J, leaving 13 bases between. The CDR3 is made up of 17 amino acids. In germline, CDR1 is LNHDA, CDR2 SQIVND (reference sequence). The DNA of the CDR3 is TGTGCCAGTAGTATAGTGCCGGGGATGAGCTCTGGAAACACCATATATTTT. Residues: CASSIVPGMSSGNTIYF. The variable domain in full, with the rest retrieved from reference TRBV19 and TRBJ1-3, is DGGITQSPKYLFRKEGQNVTLSCEQNLNHDAMYWYRQDPGQGLRLIYYSQIVNDFQKGDIAEGYSVSREKKESFPLTVTSAQKNPTAFYLCASSIVPGMSSGNTIYFGEGSWLTVV.

The chain employs TRBV9 and TRBJ2-5, with D unclear. This CDR3 is 12 amino acids long. Trimming stripped 2 bases from V and 1 base from J, with 3 bases between. Germline CDR1 reads SGDLS; CDR2 reads YYNGEE. The CDR3 here is CASSVSQETQYF. For the CDR3, the DNA is TGTGCCAGCAGCGTGTCCCAAGAGACCCAGTACTTC. Based on the CDR3 plus reference TRBV9 and TRBJ2-5, the full variable domain is DSGVTQTPKHLITATGQRVTLRCSPRSGDLSVYWYQQSLDQGLQFLIQYYNGEERAKGNILERFSAQQFPDLHSELNLSSLELGDSALYFCASSVSQETQYFGPGTRLLVL.

This chain uses TRBV19 with TRBJ1-5; D possibly corresponds to TRBD1 (5 bases). The CDR3 is 14 residues long. Trimming stripped 5 bases from V and 3 bases from J, with 11 bases between. CDR1 LNHDA and CDR2 SQIVND come from the germline V gene (reference sequence). The CDR3 sequence is CASSPGHLNQPQHF. The DNA of the CDR3 is TGTGCCAGTAGTCCAGGACATCTCAATCAGCCCCAGCATTTT.

V and J are TRBV11-3 and TRBJ2-1; D call uncertain. The CDR3 is 15 residues long. Germline-derived CDR1 and CDR2 are SGHNT and YENEEA. Trimming took 3 bases from V and 9 from J, leaving 18 bases between them. CDR3 region: CASSLYGPYNGEQFF. The CDR3 DNA is TGTGCCAGCAGCTTGTACGGACCCTACAATGGTGAGCAGTTCTTC. The variable domain in full, completed from reference TRBV11-3 and TRBJ2-1, reads EAGVVQSPRYKIIEKKQPVAFWCNPISGHNTLYWYLQNLGQGPELLIRYENEEAVDDSQLPKDRFSAERLKGVDSTLKIQPAELGDSAVYLCASSLYGPYNGEQFFGPGTRLTVL.

V and J are TRBV7-2 and TRBJ2-6; either TRBD1 or TRBD2 may fit D (6 bases each). Germline lookup yields CDR1 SGHTA and CDR2 FQGNSA. The CDR3 is 16 residues long. The germline V and J ends were trimmed by 2 bases and 4 bases, with 12 bases remaining between them. The CDR3 DNA reads as TGTGCCAGCAGCTTACAAGGGGGGAAAGGGGCCAACGTCCTGACTTTC. The encoded protein is CASSLQGGKGANVLTF. The complete variable domain, with remaining parts taken from reference TRBV7-2 and TRBJ2-6, reads GAGVSQSPSNKVTEKGKDVELRCDPISGHTALYWYRQSLGQGLEFLIYFQGNSAPDKSGLPSDRFSAERTGGSVSTLTIQRTQQEDSAVYLCASSLQGGKGANVLTFGAGSRLTVL.

This clone was seen many times. This chain uses TRBV11-3 with TRBJ2-7; D not certain. V was shortened by 0 bases and J by 2 bases, with 8 bases between the two germline ends. The CDR3 runs 14 residues. The germline V gene has CDR1 SGHNT and CDR2 YENEEA. The CDR3 is CASSLDSNTYEQYF. DNA for the CDR3: TGTGCCAGCAGCTTAGACAGTAACACCTACGAGCAGTACTTC.

J is TRBJ1-1 and V is TRBV7-3; maybe TRBD1 (5 bases). The CDR3 totals 13 residues. Deletions cut 0 bases from V and 3 bases from J, with 5 bases between. The germline V gene has CDR1 SGHTA and CDR2 FQGTGA. The CDR3 protein is CASSLTTDTEAFF. CDR3 sequence (DNA): TGTGCCAGCAGCTTAACGACAGACACTGAAGCTTTCTTT.

The V and J genes are TRBV14 and TRBJ1-1; D gene ambiguous. CDR3 length: 15 amino acids. CDR1 is SGHDN and CDR2 is FVKESK in the germline V gene. Trimming removed 1 base from V and 0 bases from J, with 9 bases in between. The chain's CDR3 is CASSQVRILNTEAFF. The CDR3 region has the DNA TGTGCCAGCAGCCAAGTAAGGATCCTGAACACTGAAGCTTTCTTT.

V and J are TRBV6-5 and TRBJ2-7; D not certain. The CDR3 runs 13 residues. CDR1 is MNHEY and CDR2 is SVGAGI in the germline V gene. The V and J ends lost 6 bases and 0 bases respectively, with 9 bases between them. The CDR3 DNA reads TGTGCCAGCAGGGGCAGCTACTCCTACGAGCAGTACTTC. This translates into CASRGSYSYEQYF.

This sequence joins TRBV5-6 and TRBJ2-5; the match to TRBD2 covers 11 bases. Germline CDR1 SGHDT, CDR2 YYEEEE. The CDR3 totals 17 residues. The V and J ends lost 3 bases and 5 bases, in that order; junction bases with no gene match: 12. CDR3 in DNA: TGTGCCAGCAGCTCTAGCTTGACTAGCGGGGCGGAGGAGACCCAGTACTTC. This translates into CASSSSLTSGAEETQYF.